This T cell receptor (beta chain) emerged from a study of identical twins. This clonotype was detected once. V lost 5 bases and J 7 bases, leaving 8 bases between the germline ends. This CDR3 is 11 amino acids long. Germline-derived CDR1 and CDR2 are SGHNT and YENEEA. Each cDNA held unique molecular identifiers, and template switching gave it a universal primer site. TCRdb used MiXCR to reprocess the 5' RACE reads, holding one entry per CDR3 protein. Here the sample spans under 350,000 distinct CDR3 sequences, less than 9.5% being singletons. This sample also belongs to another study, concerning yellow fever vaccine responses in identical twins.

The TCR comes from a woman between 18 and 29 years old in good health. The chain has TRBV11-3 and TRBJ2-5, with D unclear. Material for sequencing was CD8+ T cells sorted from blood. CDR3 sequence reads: CASSRNGTQYF. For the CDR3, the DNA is TGTGCCAGCAGCCGTAATGGGACCCAGTACTTC. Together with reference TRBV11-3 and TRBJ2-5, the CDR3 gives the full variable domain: EAGVVQSPRYKIIEKKQPVAFWCNPISGHNTLYWYLQNLGQGPELLIRYENEEAVDDSQLPKDRFSAERLKGVDSTLKIQPAELGDSAVYLCASSRNGTQYFGPGTRLLVL.